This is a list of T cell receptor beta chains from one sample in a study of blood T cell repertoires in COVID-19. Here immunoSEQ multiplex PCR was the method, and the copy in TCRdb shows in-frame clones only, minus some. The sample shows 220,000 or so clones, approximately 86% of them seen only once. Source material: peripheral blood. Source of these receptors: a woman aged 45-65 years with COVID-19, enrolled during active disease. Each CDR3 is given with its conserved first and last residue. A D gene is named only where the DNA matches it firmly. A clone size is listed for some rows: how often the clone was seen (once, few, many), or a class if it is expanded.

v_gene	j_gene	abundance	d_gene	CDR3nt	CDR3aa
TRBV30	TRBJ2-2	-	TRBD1	TGTGCCTGGAACTGGGGACAGGGGGCCCTCACCGGGGAGCTGTTTTTT	CAWNWGQGALTGELFF
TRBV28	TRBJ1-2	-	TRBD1	TGTGCCAGCAGTTTCGGAAGGGACAGGGGGCTGGATGGCTACACCTTC	CASSFGRDRGLDGYTF
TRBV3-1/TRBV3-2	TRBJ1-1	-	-	TGTGCCAGCAGCCAAAGCCTATCCACTGAAGCTTTCTTT	CASSQSLSTEAFF
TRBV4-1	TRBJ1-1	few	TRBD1	TGCGCCAGCAGCCGAGGGACAGGGGGCACTGAAGCTTTCTTT	CASSRGTGGTEAFF
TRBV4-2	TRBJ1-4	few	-	TGTGCCAGCAGCCAAGACCCCTCAACTAATGAAAAACTGTTTTTT	CASSQDPSTNEKLFF
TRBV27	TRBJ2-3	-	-	TGTGCCAGCAGTTTATACGACGGGGGGCAAACAGATACGCAGTATTTT	CASSLYDGGQTDTQYF
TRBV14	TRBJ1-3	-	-	TGTGCCAGCAGCCAAGGACGATTATGGGCAGGGCTCTCTGGAAACACCATATATTTT	CASSQGRLWAGLSGNTIYF
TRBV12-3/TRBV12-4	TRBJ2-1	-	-	TGTGCCAGCAGTTTCGCCCCGGGTGAGCAGTTCTTC	CASSFAPGEQFF
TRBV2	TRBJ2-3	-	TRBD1	TGTGCCGTCCAGACAGGGAACACAGATACGCAGTATTTT	CAVQTGNTDTQYF
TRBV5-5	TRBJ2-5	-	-	TGTGCCAGCAGCTTGGGACGGCAGGGGCGATGGAAAGAGACCCAGTACTTC	CASSLGRQGRWKETQYF
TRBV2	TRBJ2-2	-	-	TGTGCCAGCAGTTCGGGGTTATCCGCGAACACCGGGGAGCTGTTTTTT	CASSSGLSANTGELFF
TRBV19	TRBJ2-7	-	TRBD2	TGTGCCAGTAGTATAGAACTAGCGGCTTCCTACGAGCAGTACTTC	CASSIELAASYEQYF
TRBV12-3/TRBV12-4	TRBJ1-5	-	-	TGTGCCAGCAGTTTAAGGAGAGATCAGCCCCAGCATTTT	CASSLRRDQPQHF
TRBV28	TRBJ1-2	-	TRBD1	TGTGCCAGCAGTTCCACGGACAGGGACTATGGCTACACCTTC	CASSSTDRDYGYTF
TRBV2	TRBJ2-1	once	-	TGTGCCAGCAGTTTGTCCACAAATGAGCAGTTCTTC	CASSLSTNEQFF
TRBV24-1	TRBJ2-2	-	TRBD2	TGTGCCACCCGCGGGGGGCCCGGGGAGCTGTTTTTT	CATRGGPGELFF
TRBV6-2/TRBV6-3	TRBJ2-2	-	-	TGTGCCAGCAGTTACTCGGCTCAGGGCGGCACCGGGGAGCTGTTTTTT	CASSYSAQGGTGELFF
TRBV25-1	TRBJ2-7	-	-	TGTGCCAGCAGTGAACGTAGGGGCGAGCAGTACTTC	CASSERRGEQYF
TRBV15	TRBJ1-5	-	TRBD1	TGTGCCACCAGCAGACTTACAGGGGAAGGTCAGCCCCAGCATTTT	CATSRLTGEGQPQHF
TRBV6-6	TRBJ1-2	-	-	TGTGCCAGCAGTTCGTCTCGGGATCCAATAACGTCGGGCTACACCTTC	CASSSSRDPITSGYTF
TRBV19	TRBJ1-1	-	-	TGTGCCAGTACGCGGTGGGGAGACACTGAAGCTTTCTTT	CASTRWGDTEAFF
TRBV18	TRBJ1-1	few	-	TGTGCCAGCTCGCCTTATCAGGGGTCTGAAGCTTTCTTT	CASSPYQGSEAFF
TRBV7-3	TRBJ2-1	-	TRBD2	TGTGCCAGCAGCGTTAGCGGGGGGGAGGCCAATGAGCAGTTCTTC	CASSVSGGEANEQFF
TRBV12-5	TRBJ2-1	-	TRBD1	TGTGCTAGTGGTTTGGGCACAGGGGTTTACAATGAGCAGTTCTTC	CASGLGTGVYNEQFF
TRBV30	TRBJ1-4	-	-	TGTGCCTGGAGTGTTGGGCAGGGGTTGGAAAAACTGTTTTTT	CAWSVGQGLEKLFF
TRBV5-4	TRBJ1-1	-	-	TGTGCCAGCAGGCCTCCGGGACACAAGACGAACACTGAAGCTTTCTTT	CASRPPGHKTNTEAFF
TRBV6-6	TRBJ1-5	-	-	TGTGCCAGCCAGGGCCAAGGGTATAGCAATCAGCCCCAGCATTTT	CASQGQGYSNQPQHF
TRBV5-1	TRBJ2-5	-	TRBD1	TGCGCCAGCAGCTATTCCGCCGGGACAGGGTGGAGAGAGACCCAGTACTTC	CASSYSAGTGWRETQYF
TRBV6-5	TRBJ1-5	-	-	TGTGCCAGCAGACCCGGACAGAATCAGCCCCAGCATTTT	CASRPGQNQPQHF
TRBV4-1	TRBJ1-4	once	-	TGCGCCAGCAGCCAAGAATCCGGGGGACTAGATGAAAAACTGTTTTTT	CASSQESGGLDEKLFF
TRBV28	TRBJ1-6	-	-	TGTGCCAGCAGCTTATGGGACACCCTAAATAATTCACCCCTCCACTTT	CASSLWDTLNNSPLHF
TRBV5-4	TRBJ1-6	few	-	TGTGCCAGCAGCGCAGGGGTCTCCTATAATTCACCCCTCCACTTT	CASSAGVSYNSPLHF
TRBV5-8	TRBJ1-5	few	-	TGTGCCAGCAGCTTGGAAGCGGACGAACGACAGCCCCAGCATTTT	CASSLEADERQPQHF
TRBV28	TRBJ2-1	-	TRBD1	TGTGCCAGCAGTTTCGGGACAGGGAGGTCATATGAGCAGTTCTTC	CASSFGTGRSYEQFF
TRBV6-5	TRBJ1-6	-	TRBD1	TGTGCCAGCAGTTACGGGACAGGGGAGAGTGGGTCACCCCTCCACTTT	CASSYGTGESGSPLHF
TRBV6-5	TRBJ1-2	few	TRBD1	TGTGCCAGCAATCCCTCCAGGACAGGGCTGTATGGCTACACCTTC	CASNPSRTGLYGYTF
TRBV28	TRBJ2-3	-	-	TGTGCCAGCAGTTTGGGACTTGGGGATACGCAGTATTTT	CASSLGLGDTQYF
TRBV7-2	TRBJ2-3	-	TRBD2	TGTGCCAGCAGTCTAGCGGGGGGTGTGAATACGCAGTATTTT	CASSLAGGVNTQYF
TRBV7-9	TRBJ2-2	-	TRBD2	TGTGCCAGCAGCTCTGGACTAGCGGGGAGCACCGGGGAGCTGTTTTTT	CASSSGLAGSTGELFF
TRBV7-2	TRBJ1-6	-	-	TGTGCCAGCAGCTTAGGACAGCACAATTCACCCCTCCACTTT	CASSLGQHNSPLHF
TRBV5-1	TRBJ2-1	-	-	TGCGCCAGCAGCTTATCGGGTCCTCCGAACAATGAGCAGTTCTTC	CASSLSGPPNNEQFF
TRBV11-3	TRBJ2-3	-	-	TGTGCCAGCAGACGGGAAGATACGCAGTATTTT	CASRREDTQYF
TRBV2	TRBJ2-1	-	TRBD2	TGTGCCAGCAGCCTCGAAGTGCCGCTGACCTTAGACGGGGGGGCGGACAATGAGCAGTTCTTC	CASSLEVPLTLDGGADNEQFF
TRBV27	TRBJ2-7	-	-	TGTGCCAGCAGTTTATCAGAAGCGTACGAGCAGTACTTC	CASSLSEAYEQYF
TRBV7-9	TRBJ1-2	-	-	TGTGCCAGCAGCCCCGGGGGGGCCTATGGCTACACCTTC	CASSPGGAYGYTF
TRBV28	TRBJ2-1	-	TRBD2	TGTGCCAGCAGTTTCCGCGGACTAGCGGGGCCTGATAGGTCCTACAATGAGCAGTTCTTC	CASSFRGLAGPDRSYNEQFF
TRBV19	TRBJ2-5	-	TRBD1	TGTGCCAGCCGTGGACAGGGTTGGGTGGAGACCCAGTACTTC	CASRGQGWVETQYF